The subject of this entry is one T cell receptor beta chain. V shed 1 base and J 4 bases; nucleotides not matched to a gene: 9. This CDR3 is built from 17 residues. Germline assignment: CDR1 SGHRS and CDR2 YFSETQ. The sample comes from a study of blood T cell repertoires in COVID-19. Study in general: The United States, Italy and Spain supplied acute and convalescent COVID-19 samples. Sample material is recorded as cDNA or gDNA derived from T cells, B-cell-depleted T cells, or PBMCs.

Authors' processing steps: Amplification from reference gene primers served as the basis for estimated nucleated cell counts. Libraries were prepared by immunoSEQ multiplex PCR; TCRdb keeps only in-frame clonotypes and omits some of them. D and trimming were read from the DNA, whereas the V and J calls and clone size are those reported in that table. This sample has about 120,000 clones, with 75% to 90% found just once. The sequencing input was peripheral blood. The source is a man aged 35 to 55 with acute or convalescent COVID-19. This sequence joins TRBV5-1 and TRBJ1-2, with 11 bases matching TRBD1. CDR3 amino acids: CASSLRSEGQGVYGYTF. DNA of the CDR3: TGCGCCAGCAGCTTGCGTTCCGAGGGACAGGGGGTCTATGGCTACACCTTC.